A selection of T cell receptor beta chains follows, all from one sample in a study of cytomegalovirus exposure and HLA in healthy donors. Profiling relied on immunoSEQ multiplex PCR, and the TCRdb table lists in-frame clones only, not all of them. In the table there are about 190,000 clones, over 70% of which are singletons. Specimen: PBMCs. The receptors were gathered from a woman between 18 and 29 years old in good health and CMV-seronegative. Each CDR3 is given with its conserved first and last residue. Fields, in order: clone size, V gene, CDR3 protein. Only part of the rows carry a size: once, few, many, or a class if the clone is expanded.

NA TRBV5-1 CASSVDRDRDYNEQFF
NA TRBV30 CAWSVTGTGYTF
NA TRBV27 CASTATSGRPYEQYF
once TRBV30 CAWSPPSGRGYSSGANVLTF
few TRBV6-4 CASSATGAGNQPQHF
few TRBV9 CASSSSSGGKGSPLHF
NA TRBV13 CASSAEGQGYEQYF
NA TRBV5-6 CASSWGGLAGDPAQQYF
NA TRBV6-6 CASSPDRNYGYTF
NA TRBV28 CASSLALAGGTYF
NA TRBV10-3 CAISEPDRGRGQPQHF
NA TRBV18 CASSPEATSNYGYTF
few TRBV13 CASTKVIGGYGYTF
once TRBV27 CASSVGNQPQHF
once TRBV9 CASSPGHLNTEAFF
NA TRBV28 CASSFWGTGGSGANVLTF
NA TRBV5-1 CASRGGLASSYEQYF
NA TRBV5-6 CASSGIRDRDSYNSPLHF
NA TRBV13 CASSSSERAPSGTDTQYF
once TRBV2 CASTSRTGELFF
NA TRBV5-8 CASRKRTGNNQPQHF
few TRBV19 CASSKSGEQYF
NA TRBV9 CASSVTGSQETQYF
NA TRBV7-2 CASSLALGGYGYTF
once TRBV5-1 CASSWGTSGYYNEQFF
NA TRBV9 CASSVEVGMGTGHNEQFF
NA TRBV6-1 CASSHLAGGGDTQYF
once TRBV28 CASSEQLLRQSNQPQHF
NA TRBV18 CASSPRQGLNTGELFF
NA TRBV4-3 CASSQELGSGGSPLHF
NA TRBV11-2 CASSSSRYEQYF
NA TRBV14 CASSRQYLAGGYYNEQFF
few TRBV6-1 CASRIPGQGIDTQYF
NA TRBV7-6 CASSSSQGLSYEQYF
NA TRBV7-9 CASSLGAINEQFF
NA TRBV6-5 CASSLTGGTNEKLFF
NA TRBV19 CASSQTSVNEQFF
NA TRBV7-3 CASSFFRSETQYF
few TRBV14 CASSPPRGRGPHGYTF
NA TRBV2 CASRGTGAYEQYF
NA TRBV14 CASSQEVRPKYNEQFF